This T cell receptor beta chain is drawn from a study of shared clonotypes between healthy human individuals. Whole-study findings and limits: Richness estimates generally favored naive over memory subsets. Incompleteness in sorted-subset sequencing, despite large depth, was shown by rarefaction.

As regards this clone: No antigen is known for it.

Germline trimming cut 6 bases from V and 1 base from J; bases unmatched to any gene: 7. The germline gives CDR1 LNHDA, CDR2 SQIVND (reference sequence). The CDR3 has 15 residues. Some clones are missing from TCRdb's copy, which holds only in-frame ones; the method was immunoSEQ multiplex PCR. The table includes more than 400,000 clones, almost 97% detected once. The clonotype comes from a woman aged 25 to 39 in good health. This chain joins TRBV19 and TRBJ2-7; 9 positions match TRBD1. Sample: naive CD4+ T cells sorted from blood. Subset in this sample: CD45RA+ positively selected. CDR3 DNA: TGTGCCAGTAGCGACCGGGACAGGGCTTCCTACGAGCAGTACTTC. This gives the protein CASSDRDRASYEQYF.